This T cell receptor (beta chain) was found in a study of T cell responses to AZD1222 COVID-19 vaccine (dated by TCRdb to about 2021). Regarding the study in general: A total of 240 or so trial participants underwent TCR sequencing, of whom roughly 210 had received two doses of AZD1222 and about 26 had received two doses of the MenACWY control vaccine. Trial participants were enrolled into age subgroups of 18-55, 56-69 and 70-plus years, which contained 148, 28 and 57 TCR-sequenced participants, respectively. Paper-wide results and their limitations: Epitopes outside the regions mutated in the B.1.351 and B.1.1.7 variants were reportedly recognized by nearly half of the unique spike-specific TCRs. In the small 56-69-year group, the increase in depth fell short of significance, most likely because of low power. Participants were mostly white British and included more females than males, and it was suggested by the authors that clonal diversity may have been underestimated. CD4 TCRs associated with the vaccine covered the entire spike protein, and the dominant responses were in regions 160-218 and 743-854. Spike-specific TCR breadth and depth rose significantly after two AZD1222 doses compared with day 0 and with MenACWY recipients. Conclusions about previously exposed vaccinees are limited because only 5 or 6 AZD1222 recipients were SARS-CoV-2 seropositive at baseline. Because no samples from the day 14 peak response were available, repertoires could be characterized only after the peak T cell response.

The meaning of the sample's time point label: sample from adult after SARS-CoV-2 infection, after symptom onset. Two convalescent COVID-19 patients, sampled after symptom onset from adults with prior SARS-CoV-2 infection, were also TCR-sequenced for comparison. Worth noting for this clone: This receptor's antigen is unknown. No per-base quality is available; no much larger clone lies one base away.

The CDR3 contains 16 residues, cysteine and phenylalanine counted. Here the CDR3 DNA is all that survives: 48 bases in frame from base 1. CDR1 SGHRS and CDR2 YFSETQ were looked up in the germline V gene. The V and J ends are trimmed by 0 bases and 7 bases, leaving 20 bases between them. The CDR3 regions of human TCRbeta chains were analyzed by immunosequencing. The original pipeline was this. TCRs in the repertoires were compared against a reference library of SARS-CoV-2-specific TCRs that had been generated with the MIRA antigen-specificity platform. Breadth was defined as the fraction of unique TCRs that were SARS-CoV-2-associated. Depth was defined as the fraction of total T cells that were SARS-CoV-2-associated. Each spike-specific TCR was assigned to its reactive spike region and to a CD4 or CD8 class using the MIRA data. Log10-transformed breadth and depth values were compared by one-way ANOVA with Sidak's multiple comparisons tests. This immuneACCESS table, as held by TCRdb, lists in-frame sequences with V and J called but not all clones. Of the missing ones, under half trace to an unresolved V gene in checked studies; the others have no known cause. V, J and clone size are taken as reported in that table, and D and trimming were inferred from the DNA itself. Within this sample are 160,000 or so clones, with 88% of them counted one time only. Over 6% of the sample comes from the top ten.

The source is an adult who had recovered from COVID-19. Rearrangement joined TRBV5-1 to TRBJ2-7, with the D call perhaps TRBD1 or TRBD2, each one matching 5 bases. The sequencing here drew on peripheral blood, taken after recovery from COVID-19. Here is the DNA: TGCGCCAGCAGCTTGGGGGGGACGGGCACCATCTCTGAGCAGTACTTC. This encodes CASSLGGTGTISEQYF.